This record looks at one TCR beta chain sequence and its context. Antigen specificity is unknown. No conserved phenylalanine or tryptophan is present at the end of the CDR3, so a read error is the likely explanation. RNA was extracted from bulk tissue without any cell sorting. The CDR3 sequence is 13 residues long. CDR1 is SGHAT and CDR2 is FQNNGV in the germline V gene. The sample is drawn from a study of tumor and adjacent non-tumor tissue in lung cancer. Study-level findings and limits: Tumor repertoires had a smaller top 100 clone share than normal lung.

A modified ARM-PCR protocol with three rounds of nested PCR amplified TCRbeta. TCRdb reanalysed the multiplex PCR reads using MiXCR and keeps one entry per CDR3 protein. Among more than 60,000 distinct CDR3 sequences, 60% to 85% were seen once, and the ten largest hold approximately 12%. The chain carries TRBV11-2 and TRBJ2-1; D is undetermined. This receptor was taken from a woman in her forties or fifties with non-small cell lung cancer. Sequencing was performed on lung tumor tissue. CDR3 coding DNA: TGTACCAGCAGTCTAGAGGCTTTCAATGAACAGTTCTCC. It yields the protein CTSSLEAFNEQFS.